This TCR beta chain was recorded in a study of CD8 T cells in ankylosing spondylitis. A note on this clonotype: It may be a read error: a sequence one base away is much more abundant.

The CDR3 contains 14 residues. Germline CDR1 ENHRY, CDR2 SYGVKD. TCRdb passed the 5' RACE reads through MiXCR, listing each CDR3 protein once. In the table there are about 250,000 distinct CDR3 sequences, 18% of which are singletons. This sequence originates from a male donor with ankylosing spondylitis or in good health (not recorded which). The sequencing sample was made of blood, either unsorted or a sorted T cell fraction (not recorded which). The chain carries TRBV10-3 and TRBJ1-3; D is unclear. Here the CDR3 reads CAISKSVSGNTIYF. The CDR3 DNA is TGTGCCATCAGTAAGTCAGTCTCTGGAAACACCATATATTTT.